This TCR beta chain was documented in a study of blood T cell repertoires in COVID-19. Study overall: PBMCs, B-cell-depleted T cells, or T cells were the source of the cDNA or gDNA that made up the material.

The method was immunoSEQ multiplex PCR; TCRdb's version includes in-frame clones alone and lacks a portion of them. The sample has approximately 98,000 clones; 70% to 85% are singletons. The CDR3 is made up of 14 amino acids. V was clipped by 3 bases and J by 3 bases; unmatched bases: 3. Germline-derived CDR1 and CDR2 are SGHTA and FQGNSA. The sequencing input was peripheral blood. The chain combines TRBV7-2 with TRBJ2-3, with 7 bases aligning to TRBD2. The sequence derives from a middle-aged woman with acute or convalescent COVID-19. This CDR3 is CASSFGLVTDTQYF. CDR3 coding DNA: TGTGCCAGCAGCTTTGGACTAGTAACAGATACGCAGTATTTT. Drawing the rest from reference TRBV7-2 and TRBJ2-3, the complete variable domain is GAGVSQSPSNKVTEKGKDVELRCDPISGHTALYWYRQSLGQGLEFLIYFQGNSAPDKSGLPSDRFSAERTGGSVSTLTIQRTQQEDSAVYLCASSFGLVTDTQYFGPGTRLTVL.